The TCR beta chain under discussion was sequenced for a study of cytomegalovirus exposure and HLA in healthy donors. Study as a whole: Sequencing of about 179 million T cells in an earlier analysis found around 100 million unique TCR beta sequences. Overall study findings and caveats: A missense variant in DCLRE1C was later tied to TCR beta V- and J-gene trimming.

For this clone: What it recognizes is unknown.

The germline V gene has CDR1 LNHDA and CDR2 SQIVND (reference sequence). This CDR3 has 16 residues. The germline V and J ends were trimmed by 5 bases and 2 bases, with 18 bases remaining between them. At collection, donors were nominally healthy, but unrecorded immune exposures were probable. The PCR was carried out with 60 Vbeta primers and 13 Jbeta primers. This table comes from immunoSEQ multiplex PCR, and its TCRdb copy is limited to in-frame clones, with some not included. The data contain 54,000 or so clones, 50% to 70% of them seen just once; the ten biggest clones take up approximately 12%. This chain uses TRBV19 with TRBJ2-5; a possible D gene is TRBD1 (6 bases). The material sequenced was PBMCs. This clonotype originated in a human donor in good health. The DNA of the CDR3 is TGTGCCAGTAGTGTCCTCGGACAGAGAGAACAAGAGACCCAGTACTTC. Translation gives CASSVLGQREQETQYF.